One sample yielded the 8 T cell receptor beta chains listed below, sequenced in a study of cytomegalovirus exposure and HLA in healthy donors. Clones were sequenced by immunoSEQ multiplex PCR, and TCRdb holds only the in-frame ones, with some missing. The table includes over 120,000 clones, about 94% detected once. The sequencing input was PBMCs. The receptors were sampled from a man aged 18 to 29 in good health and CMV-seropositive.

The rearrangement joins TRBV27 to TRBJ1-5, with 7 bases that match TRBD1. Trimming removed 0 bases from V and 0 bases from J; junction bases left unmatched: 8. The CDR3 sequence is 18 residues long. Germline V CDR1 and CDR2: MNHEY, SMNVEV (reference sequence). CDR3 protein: CASSLSGDRYYSNQPQHF. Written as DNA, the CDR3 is TGTGCCAGCAGTTTATCGGGGGACAGATATTATAGCAATCAGCCCCAGCATTTT.

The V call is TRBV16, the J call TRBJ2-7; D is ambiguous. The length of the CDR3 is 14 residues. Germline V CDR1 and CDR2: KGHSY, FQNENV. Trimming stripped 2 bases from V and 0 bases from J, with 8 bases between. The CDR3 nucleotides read TGTGCCAGCAGCCAACTAGGTTCCTCCTACGAGCAGTACTTC. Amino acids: CASSQLGSSYEQYF.

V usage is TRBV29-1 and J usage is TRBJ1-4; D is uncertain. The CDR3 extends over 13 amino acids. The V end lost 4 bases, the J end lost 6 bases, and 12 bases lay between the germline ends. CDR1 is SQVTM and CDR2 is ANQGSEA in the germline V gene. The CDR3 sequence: CSVAGAGDEKLFF. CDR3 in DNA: TGCAGCGTTGCGGGAGCTGGGGATGAAAAACTGTTTTTT.

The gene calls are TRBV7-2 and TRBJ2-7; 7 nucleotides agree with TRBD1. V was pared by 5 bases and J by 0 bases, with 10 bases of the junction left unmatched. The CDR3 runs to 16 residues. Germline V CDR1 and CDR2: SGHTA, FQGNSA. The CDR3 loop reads CASSRTGQSGSYEQYF. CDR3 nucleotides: TGTGCCAGCAGCCGAACGGGACAGTCCGGCTCCTACGAGCAGTACTTC.

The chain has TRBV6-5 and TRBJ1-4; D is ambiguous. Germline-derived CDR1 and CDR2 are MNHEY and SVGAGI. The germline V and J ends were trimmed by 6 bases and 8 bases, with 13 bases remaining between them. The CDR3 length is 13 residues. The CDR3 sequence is CASRTLTEEKLFF. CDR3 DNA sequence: TGTGCCAGCAGGACATTGACCGAAGAAAAACTGTTTTTT.

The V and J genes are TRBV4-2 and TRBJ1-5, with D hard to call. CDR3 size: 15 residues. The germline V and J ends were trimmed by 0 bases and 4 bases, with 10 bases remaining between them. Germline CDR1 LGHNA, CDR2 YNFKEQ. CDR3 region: CASSQEWAENQPQHF. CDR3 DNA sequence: TGTGCCAGCAGCCAAGAATGGGCAGAGAATCAGCCCCAGCATTTT.

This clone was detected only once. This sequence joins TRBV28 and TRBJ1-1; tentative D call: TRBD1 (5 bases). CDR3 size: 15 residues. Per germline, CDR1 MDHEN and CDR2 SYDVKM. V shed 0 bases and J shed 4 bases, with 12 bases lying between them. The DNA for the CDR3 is TGTGCCAGCAGTTTATGGGGGATCGGGGGCACTGAAGCTTTCTTT. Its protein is CASSLWGIGGTEAFF.

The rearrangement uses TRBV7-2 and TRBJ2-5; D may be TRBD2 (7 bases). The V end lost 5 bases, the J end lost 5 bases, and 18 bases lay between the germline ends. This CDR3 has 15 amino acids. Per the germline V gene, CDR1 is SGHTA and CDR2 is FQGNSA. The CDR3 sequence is CASSPRGGLVETQYF. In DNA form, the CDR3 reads TGTGCCAGCAGCCCAAGGGGGGGGCTGGTGGAGACCCAGTACTTC.